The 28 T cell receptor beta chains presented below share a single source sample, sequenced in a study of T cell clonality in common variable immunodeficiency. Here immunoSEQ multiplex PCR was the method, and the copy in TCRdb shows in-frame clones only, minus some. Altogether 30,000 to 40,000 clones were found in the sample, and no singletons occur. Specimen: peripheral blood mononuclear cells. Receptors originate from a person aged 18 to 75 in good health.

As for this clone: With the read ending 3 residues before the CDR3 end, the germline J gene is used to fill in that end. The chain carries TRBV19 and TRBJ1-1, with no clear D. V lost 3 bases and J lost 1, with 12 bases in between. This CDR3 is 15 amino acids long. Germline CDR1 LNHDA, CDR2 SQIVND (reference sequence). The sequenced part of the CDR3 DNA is TGTGCCAGTAGTATGGGCTCGGCCGGGAACACTGAA. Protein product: CASSMGSAGNTE. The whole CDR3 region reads CASSMGSAGNTEAFF. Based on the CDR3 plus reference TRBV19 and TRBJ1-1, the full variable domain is DGGITQSPKYLFRKEGQNVTLSCEQNLNHDAMYWYRQDPGQGLRLIYYSQIVNDFQKGDIAEGYSVSREKKESFPLTVTSAQKNPTAFYLCASSMGSAGNTEAFFGQGTRLTVV.

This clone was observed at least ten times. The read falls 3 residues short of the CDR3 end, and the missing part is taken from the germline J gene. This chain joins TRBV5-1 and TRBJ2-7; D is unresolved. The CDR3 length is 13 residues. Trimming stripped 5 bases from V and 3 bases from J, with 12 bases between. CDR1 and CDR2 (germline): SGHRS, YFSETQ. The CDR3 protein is CASRIGDNYEQYF. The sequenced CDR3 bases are TGCGCCAGCAGGATAGGAGACAACTACGAG.

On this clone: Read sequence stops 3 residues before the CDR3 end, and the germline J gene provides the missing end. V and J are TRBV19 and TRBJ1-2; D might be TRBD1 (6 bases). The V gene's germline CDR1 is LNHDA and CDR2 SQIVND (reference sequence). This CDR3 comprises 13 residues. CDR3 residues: CASSIGGGWGYTF. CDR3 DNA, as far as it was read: TGTGCCAGTAGTATAGGTGGGGGCTGGGGC.

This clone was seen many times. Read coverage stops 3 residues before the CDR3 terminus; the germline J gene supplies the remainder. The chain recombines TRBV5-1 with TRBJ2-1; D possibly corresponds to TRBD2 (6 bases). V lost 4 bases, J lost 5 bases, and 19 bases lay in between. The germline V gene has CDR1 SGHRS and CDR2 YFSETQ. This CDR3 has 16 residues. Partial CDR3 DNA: TGCGCCAGCAGCCTGGGGTTCGGCGGGATAAACAATGAG. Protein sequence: CASSLGFGGINNE. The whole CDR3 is CASSLGFGGINNEQFF.

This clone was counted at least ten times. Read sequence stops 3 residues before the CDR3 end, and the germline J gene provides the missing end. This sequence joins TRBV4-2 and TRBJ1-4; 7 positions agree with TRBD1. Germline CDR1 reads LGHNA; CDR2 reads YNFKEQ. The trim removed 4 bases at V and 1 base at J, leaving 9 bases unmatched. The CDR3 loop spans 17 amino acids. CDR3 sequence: CASSPRGRGGTNEKLFF. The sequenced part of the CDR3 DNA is TGTGCCAGCAGCCCCAGGGGGAGAGGTGGAACTAATGAAAAA.

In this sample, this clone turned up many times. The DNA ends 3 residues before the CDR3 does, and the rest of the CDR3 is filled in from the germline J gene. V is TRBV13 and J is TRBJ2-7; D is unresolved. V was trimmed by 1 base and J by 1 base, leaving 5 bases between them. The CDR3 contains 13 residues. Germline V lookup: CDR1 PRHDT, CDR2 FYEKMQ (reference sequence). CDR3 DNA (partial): TGTGCCAGCAGCTTAGACTGGTCCTACGAG. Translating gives CASSLDWSYE. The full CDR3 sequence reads CASSLDWSYEQYF.

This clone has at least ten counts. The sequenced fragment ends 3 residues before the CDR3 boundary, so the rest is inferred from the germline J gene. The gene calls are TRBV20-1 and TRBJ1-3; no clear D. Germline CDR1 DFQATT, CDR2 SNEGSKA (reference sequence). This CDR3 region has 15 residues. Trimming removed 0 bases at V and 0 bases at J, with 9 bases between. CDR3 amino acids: CSARDMRNSGNTIYF. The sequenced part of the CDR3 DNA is TGCAGTGCTAGAGATATGCGAAACTCTGGAAACACC.

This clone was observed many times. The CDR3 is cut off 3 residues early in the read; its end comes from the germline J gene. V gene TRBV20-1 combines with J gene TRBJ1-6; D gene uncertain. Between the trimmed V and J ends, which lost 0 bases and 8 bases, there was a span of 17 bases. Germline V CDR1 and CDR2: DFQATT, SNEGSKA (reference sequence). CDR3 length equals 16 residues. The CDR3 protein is CSAREVVKGVDSPLHF. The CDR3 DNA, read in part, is TGCAGTGCTAGAGAAGTTGTGAAGGGTGTGGATTCACCC.

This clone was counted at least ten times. The CDR3 sequence: CASSTSGFSYEQYF. Incomplete CDR3 DNA: TGTGCCAGCAGCACCTCCGGGTTTTCCTACGAG. The chain has TRBV7-9 and TRBJ2-7; D unclear. The CDR3 end falls 3 residues outside the read, so it is completed with the germline J gene. From germline, CDR1 is SEHNR and CDR2 FQNEAQ (reference sequence). The ends were cut back, 5 bases at V and 1 base at J, with 12 bases in the middle. This CDR3 has 14 residues.

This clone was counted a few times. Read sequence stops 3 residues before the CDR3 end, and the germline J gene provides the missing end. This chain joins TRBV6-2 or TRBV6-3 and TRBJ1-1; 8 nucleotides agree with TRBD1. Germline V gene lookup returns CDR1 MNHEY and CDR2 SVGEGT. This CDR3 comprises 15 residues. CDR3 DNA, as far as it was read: TGTGCCAGCAGCCTTACCTGGACAGGGCGAGAGACA. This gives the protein CASSLTWTGRET. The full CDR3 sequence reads CASSLTWTGRETAFF.

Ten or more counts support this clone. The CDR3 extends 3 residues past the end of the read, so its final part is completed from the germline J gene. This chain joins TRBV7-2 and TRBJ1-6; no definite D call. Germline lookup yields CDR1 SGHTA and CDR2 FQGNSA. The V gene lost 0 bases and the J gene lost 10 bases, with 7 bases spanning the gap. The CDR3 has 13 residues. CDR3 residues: CASSLAGESPLHF. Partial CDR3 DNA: TGTGCCAGCAGCTTAGCCGGGGAATCACCC.

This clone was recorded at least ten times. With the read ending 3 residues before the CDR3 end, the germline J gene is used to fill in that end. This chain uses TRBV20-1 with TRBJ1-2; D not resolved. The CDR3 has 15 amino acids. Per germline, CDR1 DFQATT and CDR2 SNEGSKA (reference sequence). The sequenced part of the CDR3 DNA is TGCAGTGCTAGAGATCGGTCGGCGGGAAGCGGCGGC. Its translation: CSARDRSAGSGG. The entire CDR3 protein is CSARDRSAGSGGYTF.

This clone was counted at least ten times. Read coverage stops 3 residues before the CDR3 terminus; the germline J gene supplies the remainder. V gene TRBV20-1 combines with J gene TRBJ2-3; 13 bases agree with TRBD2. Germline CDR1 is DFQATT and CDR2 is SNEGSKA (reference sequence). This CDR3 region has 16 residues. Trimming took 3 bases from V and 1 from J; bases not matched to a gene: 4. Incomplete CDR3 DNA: TGCAGTGCTAGCGGACTAGCGGGAGCTGGCACAGATACG. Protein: CSASGLAGAGTDT. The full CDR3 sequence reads CSASGLAGAGTDTQYF.

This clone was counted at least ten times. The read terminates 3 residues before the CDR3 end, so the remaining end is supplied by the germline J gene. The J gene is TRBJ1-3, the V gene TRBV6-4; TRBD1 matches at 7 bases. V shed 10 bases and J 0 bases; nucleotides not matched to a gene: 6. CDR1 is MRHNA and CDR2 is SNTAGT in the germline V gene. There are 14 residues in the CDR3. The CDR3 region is CATKDRTSGNTIYF. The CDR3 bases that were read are TGTGCCACCAAGGACAGGACCTCTGGAAACACC.

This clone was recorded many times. The part of the CDR3 DNA that was read is TGTGCCAGCAGCTTTTCGGGGGGACCAGATACG. Translating it yields CASSFSGGPDT. The whole CDR3 sequence reads CASSFSGGPDTQYF. This chain links TRBV7-6 with TRBJ2-3; TRBD2 agrees at 7 bases. The read terminates 3 residues before the CDR3 end, so the remaining end is supplied by the germline J gene. There are 14 residues in the CDR3. The trim removed 3 bases at V and 4 bases at J, leaving 4 bases unmatched. The germline gives CDR1 SGHVS, CDR2 FNYEAQ.

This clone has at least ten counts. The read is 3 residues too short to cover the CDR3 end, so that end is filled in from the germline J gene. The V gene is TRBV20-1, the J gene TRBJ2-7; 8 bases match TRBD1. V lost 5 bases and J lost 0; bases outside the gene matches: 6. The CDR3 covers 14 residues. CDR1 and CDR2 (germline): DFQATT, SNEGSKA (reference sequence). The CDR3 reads CSAVRTGSSYEQYF. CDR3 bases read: TGCAGTGCTGTTCGGACAGGGAGCTCCTACGAG.

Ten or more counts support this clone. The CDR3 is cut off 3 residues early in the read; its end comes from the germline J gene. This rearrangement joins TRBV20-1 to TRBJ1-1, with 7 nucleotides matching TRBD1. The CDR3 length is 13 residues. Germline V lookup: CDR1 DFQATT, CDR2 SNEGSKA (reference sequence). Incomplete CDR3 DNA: TGCAGGCTCGGGGAAGGGGGCCACACTGAA. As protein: CRLGEGGHTE. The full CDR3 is CRLGEGGHTEAFF.

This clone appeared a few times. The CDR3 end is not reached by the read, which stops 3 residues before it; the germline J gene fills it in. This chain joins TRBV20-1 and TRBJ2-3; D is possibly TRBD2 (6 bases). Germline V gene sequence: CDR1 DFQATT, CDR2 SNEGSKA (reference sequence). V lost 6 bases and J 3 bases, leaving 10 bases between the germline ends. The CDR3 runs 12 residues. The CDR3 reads CSASRGTDTQYF. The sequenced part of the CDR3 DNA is TGCAGTGCCAGTCGGGGGACAGATACG.

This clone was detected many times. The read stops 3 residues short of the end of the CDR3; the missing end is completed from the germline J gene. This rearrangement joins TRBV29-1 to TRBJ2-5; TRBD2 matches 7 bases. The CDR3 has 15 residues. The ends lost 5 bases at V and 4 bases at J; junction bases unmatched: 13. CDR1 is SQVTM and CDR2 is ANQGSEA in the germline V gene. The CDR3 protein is CSVQVGSGMGETQYF. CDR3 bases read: TGCAGCGTTCAGGTTGGGAGCGGGATGGGAGAGACC. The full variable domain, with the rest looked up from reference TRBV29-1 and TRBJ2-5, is SAVISQKPSRDICQRGTSLTIQCQVDSQVTMMFWYRQQPGQSLTLIATANQGSEATYESGFVIDKFPISRPNLTFSTLTVSNMSPEDSSIYLCSVQVGSGMGETQYFGPGTRLLVL.

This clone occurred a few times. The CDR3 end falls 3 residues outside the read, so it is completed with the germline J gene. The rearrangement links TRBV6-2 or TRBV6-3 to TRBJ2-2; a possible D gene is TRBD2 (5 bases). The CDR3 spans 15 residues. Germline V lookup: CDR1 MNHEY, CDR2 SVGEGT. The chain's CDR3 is CASSPARGLNSPLFF. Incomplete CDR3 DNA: TGTGCCAGCAGTCCGGCCCGAGGGTTAAATTCACCG.

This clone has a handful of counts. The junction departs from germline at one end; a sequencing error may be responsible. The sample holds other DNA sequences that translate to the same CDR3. The CDR3 DNA, read in part, is TGCGCCAGCAGCTACACCCTGGCGGACTCTGGAAACACA. Translating it yields CASSYTLADSGNT. The whole CDR3 is CASSYTLADSGNTIYF. The chain uses TRBV5-1 and TRBJ1-3; D is undetermined. The read falls 3 residues short of the CDR3 end, and the missing part is taken from the germline J gene. Germline CDR1 is SGHRS and CDR2 is YFSETQ. The length of the CDR3 is 16 residues.

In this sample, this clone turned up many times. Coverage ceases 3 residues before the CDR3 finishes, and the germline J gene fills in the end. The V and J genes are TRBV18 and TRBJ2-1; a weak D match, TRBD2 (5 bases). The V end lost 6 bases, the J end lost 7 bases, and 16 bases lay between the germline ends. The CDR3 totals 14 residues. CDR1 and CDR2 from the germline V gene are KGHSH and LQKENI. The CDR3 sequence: CASSPPTRRNEQFF. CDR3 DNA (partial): TGTGCCAGCTCGCCCCCGACAAGGAGGAATGAG.

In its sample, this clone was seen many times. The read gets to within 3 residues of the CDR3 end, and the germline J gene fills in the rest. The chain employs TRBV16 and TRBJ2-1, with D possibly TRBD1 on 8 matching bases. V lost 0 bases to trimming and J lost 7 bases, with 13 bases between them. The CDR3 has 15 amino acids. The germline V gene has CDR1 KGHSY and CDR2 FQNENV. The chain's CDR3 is CASSQSNRGGNEQFF. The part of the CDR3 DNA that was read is TGTGCCAGCAGCCAATCGAACAGGGGGGGGAATGAG.

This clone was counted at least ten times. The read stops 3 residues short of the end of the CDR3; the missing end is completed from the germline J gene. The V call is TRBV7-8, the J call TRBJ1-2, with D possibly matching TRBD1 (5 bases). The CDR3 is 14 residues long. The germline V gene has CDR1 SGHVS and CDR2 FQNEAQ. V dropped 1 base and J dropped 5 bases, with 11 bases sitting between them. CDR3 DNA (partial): TGTGCCAGCAGCTTAGGAAGGGGTGGGTATGGC. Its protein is CASSLGRGGYG. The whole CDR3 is CASSLGRGGYGYTF.

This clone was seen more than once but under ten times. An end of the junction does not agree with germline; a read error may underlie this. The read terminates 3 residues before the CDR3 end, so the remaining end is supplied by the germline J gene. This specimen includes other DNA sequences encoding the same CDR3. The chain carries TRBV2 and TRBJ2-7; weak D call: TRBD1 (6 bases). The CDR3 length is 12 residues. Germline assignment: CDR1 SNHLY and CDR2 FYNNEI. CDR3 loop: CASTQGSYEQYF. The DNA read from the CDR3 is TGCGCCAGCACCCAGGGGTCCTACGAG.

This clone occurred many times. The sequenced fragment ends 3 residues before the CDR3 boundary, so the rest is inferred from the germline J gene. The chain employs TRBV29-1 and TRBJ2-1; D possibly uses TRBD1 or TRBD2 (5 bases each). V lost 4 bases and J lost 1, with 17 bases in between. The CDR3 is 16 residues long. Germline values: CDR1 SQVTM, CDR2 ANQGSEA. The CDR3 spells CSVAPGGQGSYNEQFF. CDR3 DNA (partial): TGCAGCGTTGCACCAGGAGGTCAGGGTTCCTACAATGAG.

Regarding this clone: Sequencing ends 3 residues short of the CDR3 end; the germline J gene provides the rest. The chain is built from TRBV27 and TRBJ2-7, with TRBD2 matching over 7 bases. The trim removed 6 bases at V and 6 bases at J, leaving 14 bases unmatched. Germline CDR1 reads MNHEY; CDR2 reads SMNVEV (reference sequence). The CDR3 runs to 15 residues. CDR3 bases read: TGTGCCAGCAGGGGATCGAGACTAGCAGGAGCCGAG. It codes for CASRGSRLAGAE. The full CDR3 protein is CASRGSRLAGAEQYF.

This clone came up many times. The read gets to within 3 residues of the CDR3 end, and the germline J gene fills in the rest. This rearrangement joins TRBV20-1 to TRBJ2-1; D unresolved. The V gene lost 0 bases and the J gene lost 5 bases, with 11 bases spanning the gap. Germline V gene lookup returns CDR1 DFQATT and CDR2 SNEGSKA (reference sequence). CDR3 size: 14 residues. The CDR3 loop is CSARDQDWNNEQFF. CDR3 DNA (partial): TGCAGTGCTAGAGATCAAGACTGGAACAATGAG.